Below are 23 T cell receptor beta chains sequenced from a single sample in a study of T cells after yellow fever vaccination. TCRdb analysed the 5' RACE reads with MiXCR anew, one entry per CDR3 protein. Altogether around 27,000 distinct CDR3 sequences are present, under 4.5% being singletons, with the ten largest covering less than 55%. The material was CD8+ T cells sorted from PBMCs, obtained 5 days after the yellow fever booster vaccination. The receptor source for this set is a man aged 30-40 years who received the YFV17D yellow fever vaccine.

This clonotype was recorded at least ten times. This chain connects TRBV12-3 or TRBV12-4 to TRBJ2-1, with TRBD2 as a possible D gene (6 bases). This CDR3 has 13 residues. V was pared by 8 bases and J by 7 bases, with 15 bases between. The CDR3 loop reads CASGLGLTNEQFF. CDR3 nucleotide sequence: TGTGCCAGCGGATTGGGACTGACGAATGAGCAGTTCTTC.

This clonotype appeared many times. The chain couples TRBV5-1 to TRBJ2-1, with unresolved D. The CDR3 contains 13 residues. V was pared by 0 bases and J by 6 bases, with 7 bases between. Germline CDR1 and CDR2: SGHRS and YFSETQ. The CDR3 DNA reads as TGCGCCAGCAGCTTGGGATCGAGCAATGAGCAGTTCTTC. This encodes CASSLGSSNEQFF.

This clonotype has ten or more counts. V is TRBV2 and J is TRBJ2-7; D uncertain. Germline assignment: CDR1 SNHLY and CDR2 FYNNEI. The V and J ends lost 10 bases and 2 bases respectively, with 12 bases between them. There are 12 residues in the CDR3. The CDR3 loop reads CAIHSTAYEQYF. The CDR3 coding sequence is TGTGCCATCCACAGTACGGCCTACGAGCAGTACTTC. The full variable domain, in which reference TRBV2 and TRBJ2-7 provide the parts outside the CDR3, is EPEVTQTPSHQVTQMGQEVILRCVPISNHLYFYWYRQILGQKVEFLVSFYNNEISEKSEIFDDQFSVERPDGSNFTLKIRSTKLEDSAMYFCAIHSTAYEQYFGPGTRLTVT.

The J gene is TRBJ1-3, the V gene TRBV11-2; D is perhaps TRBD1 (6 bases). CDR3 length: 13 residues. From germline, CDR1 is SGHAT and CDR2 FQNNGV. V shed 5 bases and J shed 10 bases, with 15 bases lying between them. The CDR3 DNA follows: TGTGCCAGCAGCCTCCGGACAGCCTCGACCATATATTTT. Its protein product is CASSLRTASTIYF.

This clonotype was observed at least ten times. CDR3 protein: CSAREGTGGLETQYF. The CDR3 DNA reads as TGCAGTGCTAGAGAGGGGACAGGGGGCTTGGAGACCCAGTACTTC. The V gene is TRBV20-1, the J gene TRBJ2-5; 12 bases line up with TRBD1. With V trimmed by 0 bases and J by 5 bases, 4 bases remained unmatched. Looked up from germline, CDR1 is DFQATT and CDR2 is SNEGSKA (reference sequence). This CDR3 has 15 amino acids.

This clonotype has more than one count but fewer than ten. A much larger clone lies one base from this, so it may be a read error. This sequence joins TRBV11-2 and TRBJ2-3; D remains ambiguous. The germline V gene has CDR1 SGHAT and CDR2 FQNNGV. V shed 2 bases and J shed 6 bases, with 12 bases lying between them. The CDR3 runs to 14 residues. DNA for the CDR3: TGTGCCAGCAGCTTAAGTAGCCCGGCCGATACGCAGTATTTT. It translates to CASSLSSPADTQYF.

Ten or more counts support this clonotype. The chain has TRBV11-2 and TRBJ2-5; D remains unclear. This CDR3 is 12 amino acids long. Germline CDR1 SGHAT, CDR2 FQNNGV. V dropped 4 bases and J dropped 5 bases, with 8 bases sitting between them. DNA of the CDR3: TGTGCCAGCAGCTCCTGGACGGAGACCCAGTACTTC. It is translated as CASSSWTETQYF.

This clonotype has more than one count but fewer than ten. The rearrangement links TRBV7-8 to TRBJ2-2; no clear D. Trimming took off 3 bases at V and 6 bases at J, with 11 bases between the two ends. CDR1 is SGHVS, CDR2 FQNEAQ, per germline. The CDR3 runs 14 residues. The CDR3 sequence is CASSFEELSGELFF. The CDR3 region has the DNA TGTGCCAGCAGCTTCGAGGAACTCTCCGGGGAGCTGTTTTTT.

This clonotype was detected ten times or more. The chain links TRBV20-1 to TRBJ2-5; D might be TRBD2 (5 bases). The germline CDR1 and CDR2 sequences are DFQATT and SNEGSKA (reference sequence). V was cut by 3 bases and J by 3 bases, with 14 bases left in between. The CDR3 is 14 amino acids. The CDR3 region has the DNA TGCAGTGCTAGCCTCCGGCTAGCAGAAGAGACCCAGTACTTC. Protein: CSASLRLAEETQYF.

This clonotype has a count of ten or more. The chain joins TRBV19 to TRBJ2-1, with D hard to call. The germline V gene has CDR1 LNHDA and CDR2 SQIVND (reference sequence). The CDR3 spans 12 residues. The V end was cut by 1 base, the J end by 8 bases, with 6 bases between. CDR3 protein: CASSIGFDEQFF. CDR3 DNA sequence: TGTGCCAGTAGTATAGGATTTGATGAGCAGTTCTTC. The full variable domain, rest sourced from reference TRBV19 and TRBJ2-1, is DGGITQSPKYLFRKEGQNVTLSCEQNLNHDAMYWYRQDPGQGLRLIYYSQIVNDFQKGDIAEGYSVSREKKESFPLTVTSAQKNPTAFYLCASSIGFDEQFFGPGTRLTVL.

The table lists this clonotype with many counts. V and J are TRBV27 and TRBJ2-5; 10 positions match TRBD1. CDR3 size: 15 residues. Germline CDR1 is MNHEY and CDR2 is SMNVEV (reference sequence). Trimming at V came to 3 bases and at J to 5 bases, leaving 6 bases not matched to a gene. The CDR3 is CASSFGTGDGETQYF. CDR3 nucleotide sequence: TGTGCCAGCAGTTTTGGGACAGGGGATGGGGAGACCCAGTACTTC.

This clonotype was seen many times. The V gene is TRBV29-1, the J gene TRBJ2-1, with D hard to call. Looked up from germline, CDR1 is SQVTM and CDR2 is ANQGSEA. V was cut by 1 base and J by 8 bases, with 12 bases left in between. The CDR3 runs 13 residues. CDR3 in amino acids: CSVEGPNEDEQFF. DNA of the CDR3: TGCAGCGTTGAAGGTCCCAACGAGGATGAGCAGTTCTTC.

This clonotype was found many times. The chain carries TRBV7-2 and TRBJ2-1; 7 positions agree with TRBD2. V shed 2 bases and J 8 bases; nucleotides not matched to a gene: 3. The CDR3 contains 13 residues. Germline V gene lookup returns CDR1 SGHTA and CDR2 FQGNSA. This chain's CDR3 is CASSLLAVDEQFF. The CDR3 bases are TGTGCCAGCAGCTTACTAGCGGTCGATGAGCAGTTCTTC.

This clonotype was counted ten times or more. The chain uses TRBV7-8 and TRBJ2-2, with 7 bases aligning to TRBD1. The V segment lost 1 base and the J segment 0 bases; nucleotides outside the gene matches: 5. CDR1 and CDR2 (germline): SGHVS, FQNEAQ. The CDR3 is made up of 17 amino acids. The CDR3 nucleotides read TGTGCCAGCAGCTTAGTGGGACAGAGCGCGAACACCGGGGAGCTGTTTTTT. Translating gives CASSLVGQSANTGELFF.

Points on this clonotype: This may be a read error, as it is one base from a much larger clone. The CDR3, as DNA: TGCAGCGCAAATTCAGCGGGAGGGAATGAGCAGTTCTTC. This translates into CSANSAGGNEQFF. The V call is TRBV29-1, the J call TRBJ2-1, with 10 bases that match TRBD2. Germline V CDR1 and CDR2: SQVTM, ANQGSEA. V trimming: 7 bases; J trimming: 7 bases; junction bases outside the gene matches: 7. This CDR3 is 13 amino acids long.

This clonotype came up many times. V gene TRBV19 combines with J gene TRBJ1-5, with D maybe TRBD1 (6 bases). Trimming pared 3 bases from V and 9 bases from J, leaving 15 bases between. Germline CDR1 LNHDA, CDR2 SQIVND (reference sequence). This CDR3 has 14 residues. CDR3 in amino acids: CASSILTGKGPQHF. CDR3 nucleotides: TGTGCCAGTAGTATTCTTACAGGGAAGGGGCCCCAGCATTTT.

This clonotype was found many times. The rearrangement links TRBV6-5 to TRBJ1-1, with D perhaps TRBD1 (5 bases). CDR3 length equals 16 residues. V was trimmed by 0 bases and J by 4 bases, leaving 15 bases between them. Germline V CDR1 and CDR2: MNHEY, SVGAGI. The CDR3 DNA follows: TGTGCCAGCAGTTACTCGATCGGCCAGGGCGGCACTGAAGCTTTCTTT. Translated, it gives CASSYSIGQGGTEAFF.

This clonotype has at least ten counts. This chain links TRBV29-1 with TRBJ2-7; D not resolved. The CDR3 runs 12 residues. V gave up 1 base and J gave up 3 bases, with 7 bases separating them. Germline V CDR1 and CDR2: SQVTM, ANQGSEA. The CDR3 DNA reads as TGCAGCGTTGAAGGGAATAACTACGAGCAGTACTTC. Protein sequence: CSVEGNNYEQYF.

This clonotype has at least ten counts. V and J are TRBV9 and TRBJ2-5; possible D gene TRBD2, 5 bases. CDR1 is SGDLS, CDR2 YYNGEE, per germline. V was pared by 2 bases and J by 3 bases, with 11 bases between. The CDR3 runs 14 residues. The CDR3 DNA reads TGTGCCAGCAGCGTCACCGGGAACGAAGAGACCCAGTACTTC. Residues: CASSVTGNEETQYF.

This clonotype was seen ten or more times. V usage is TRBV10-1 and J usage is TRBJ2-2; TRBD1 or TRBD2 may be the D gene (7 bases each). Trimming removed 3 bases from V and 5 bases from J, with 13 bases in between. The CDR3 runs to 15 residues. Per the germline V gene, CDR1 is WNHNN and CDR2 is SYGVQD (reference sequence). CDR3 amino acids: CASSDHRGGTGELFF. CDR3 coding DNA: TGCGCCAGCAGTGACCACAGGGGAGGGACCGGGGAGCTGTTTTTT.

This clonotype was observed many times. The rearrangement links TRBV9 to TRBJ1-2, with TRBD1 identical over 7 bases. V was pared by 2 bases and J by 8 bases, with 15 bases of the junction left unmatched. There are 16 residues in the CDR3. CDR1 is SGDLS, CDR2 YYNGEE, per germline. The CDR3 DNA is TGTGCCAGCAGCGTCGGAGGAGTAGGGGGCAATGGGGGCTACACCTTC. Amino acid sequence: CASSVGGVGGNGGYTF.

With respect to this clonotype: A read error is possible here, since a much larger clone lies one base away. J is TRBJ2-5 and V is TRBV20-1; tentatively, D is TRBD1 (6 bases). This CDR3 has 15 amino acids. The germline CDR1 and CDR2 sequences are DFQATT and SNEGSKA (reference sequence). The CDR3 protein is CSARDYHRAVESQYF. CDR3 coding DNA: TGCAGTGCTAGAGATTACCACAGGGCCGTGGAGAGCCAGTACTTC.

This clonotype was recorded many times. CDR3 bases: TGTGCCAGCAGTTACTTCCTCGAAGGTGAAGCTTTCTTT. Its protein product is CASSYFLEGEAFF. The chain uses TRBV6-2 or TRBV6-3 and TRBJ1-1, with no clear D. Trimming removed 1 base at V and 7 bases at J, with 10 bases between. The CDR3 is 13 residues long. Germline CDR1 reads MNHEY; CDR2 reads SVGEGT.